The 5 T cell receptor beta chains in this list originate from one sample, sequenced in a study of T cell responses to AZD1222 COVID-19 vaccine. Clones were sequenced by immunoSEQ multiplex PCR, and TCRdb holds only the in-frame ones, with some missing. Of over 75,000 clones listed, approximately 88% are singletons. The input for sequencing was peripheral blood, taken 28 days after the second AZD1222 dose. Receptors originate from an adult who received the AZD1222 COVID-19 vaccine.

CDR3 sequence reads: CASSRSAVAEAFF. In nucleotides, the CDR3 is TGTGCCAGCTCGCGGTCAGCCGTCGCTGAAGCTTTCTTT. The chain recombines TRBV18 with TRBJ1-1; no clear D. CDR3 length equals 13 residues. V gave up 6 bases and J gave up 6 bases, with 14 bases separating them. Germline lookup yields CDR1 KGHSH and CDR2 LQKENI.

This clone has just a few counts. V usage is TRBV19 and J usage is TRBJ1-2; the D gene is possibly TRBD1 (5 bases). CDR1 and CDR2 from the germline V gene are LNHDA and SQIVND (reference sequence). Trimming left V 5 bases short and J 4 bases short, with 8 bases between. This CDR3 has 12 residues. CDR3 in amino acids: CASSQDTYGYTF. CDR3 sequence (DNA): TGTGCCAGTAGTCAGGACACCTATGGCTACACCTTC. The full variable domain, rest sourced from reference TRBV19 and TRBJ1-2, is DGGITQSPKYLFRKEGQNVTLSCEQNLNHDAMYWYRQDPGQGLRLIYYSQIVNDFQKGDIAEGYSVSREKKESFPLTVTSAQKNPTAFYLCASSQDTYGYTFGSGTRLTVV.

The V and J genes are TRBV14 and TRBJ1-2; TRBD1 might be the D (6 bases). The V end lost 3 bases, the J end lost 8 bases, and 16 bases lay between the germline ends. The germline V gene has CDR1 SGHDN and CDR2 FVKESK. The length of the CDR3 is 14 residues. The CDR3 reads CASSQTGTLVGYTF. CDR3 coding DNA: TGTGCCAGCAGCCAGACCGGGACACTCGTCGGCTACACCTTC.

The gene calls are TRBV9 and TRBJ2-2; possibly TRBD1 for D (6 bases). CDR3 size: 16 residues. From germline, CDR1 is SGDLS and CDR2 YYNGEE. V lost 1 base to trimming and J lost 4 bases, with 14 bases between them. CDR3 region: CASSVWWGPPTGELFF. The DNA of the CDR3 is TGTGCCAGCAGCGTATGGTGGGGGCCGCCCACCGGGGAGCTGTTTTTT.

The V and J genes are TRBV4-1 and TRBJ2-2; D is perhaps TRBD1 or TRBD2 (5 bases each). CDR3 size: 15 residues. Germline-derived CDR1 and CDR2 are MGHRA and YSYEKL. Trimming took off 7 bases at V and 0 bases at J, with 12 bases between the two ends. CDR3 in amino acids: CASNRGAPNTGELFF. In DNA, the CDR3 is TGCGCCAGCAACCGGGGCGCGCCGAACACCGGGGAGCTGTTTTTT.